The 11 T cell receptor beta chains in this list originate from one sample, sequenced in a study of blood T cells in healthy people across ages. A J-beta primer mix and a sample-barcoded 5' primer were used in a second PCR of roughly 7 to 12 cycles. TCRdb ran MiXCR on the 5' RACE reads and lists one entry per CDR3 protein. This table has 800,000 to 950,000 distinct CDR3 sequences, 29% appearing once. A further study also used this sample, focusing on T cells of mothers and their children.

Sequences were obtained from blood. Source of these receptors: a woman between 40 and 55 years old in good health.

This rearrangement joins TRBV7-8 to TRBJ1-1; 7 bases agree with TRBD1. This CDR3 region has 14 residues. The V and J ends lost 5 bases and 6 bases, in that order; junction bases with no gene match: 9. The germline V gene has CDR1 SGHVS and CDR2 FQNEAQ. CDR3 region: CASSLTGAFAEAFF. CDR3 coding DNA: TGTGCCAGCAGCCTAACAGGGGCTTTCGCTGAAGCTTTCTTT.

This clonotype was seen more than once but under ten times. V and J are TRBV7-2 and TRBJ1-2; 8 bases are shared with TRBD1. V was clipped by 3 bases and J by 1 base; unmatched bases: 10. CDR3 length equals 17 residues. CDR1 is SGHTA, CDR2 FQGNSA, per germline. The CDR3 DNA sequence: TGTGCCAGCAGCTTGGAGGAAGACAGGGGAATTAACTATGGCTACACCTTC. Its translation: CASSLEEDRGINYGYTF.

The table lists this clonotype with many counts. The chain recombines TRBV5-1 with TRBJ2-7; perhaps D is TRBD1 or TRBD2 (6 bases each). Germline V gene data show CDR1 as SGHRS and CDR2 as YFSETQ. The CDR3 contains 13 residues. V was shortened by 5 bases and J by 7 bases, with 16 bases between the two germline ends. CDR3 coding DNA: TGCGCCAGCAGTAGGATTACAGGGAGGGAGCAGTACTTC. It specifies CASSRITGREQYF. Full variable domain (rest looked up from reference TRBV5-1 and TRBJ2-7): KAGVTQTPRYLIKTRGQQVTLSCSPISGHRSVSWYQQTPGQGLQFLFEYFSETQRNKGNFPGRFSGRQFSNSRSEMNVSTLELGDSALYLCASSRITGREQYFGPGTRLTVT.

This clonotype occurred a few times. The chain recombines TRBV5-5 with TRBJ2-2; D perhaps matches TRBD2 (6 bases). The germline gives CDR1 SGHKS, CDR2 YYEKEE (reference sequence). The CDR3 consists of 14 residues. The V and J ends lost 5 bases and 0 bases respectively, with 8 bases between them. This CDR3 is CASRPGANTGELFF. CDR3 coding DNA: TGTGCCAGCAGGCCGGGAGCGAACACCGGGGAGCTGTTTTTT.

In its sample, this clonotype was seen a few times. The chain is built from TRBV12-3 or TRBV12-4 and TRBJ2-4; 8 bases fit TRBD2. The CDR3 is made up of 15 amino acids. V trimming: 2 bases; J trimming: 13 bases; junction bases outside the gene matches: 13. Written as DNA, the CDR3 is TGTGCCAGCAGTTTATTCTCCGGGGGGGCCGGTGAGCAGTACTTC. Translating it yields CASSLFSGGAGEQYF.

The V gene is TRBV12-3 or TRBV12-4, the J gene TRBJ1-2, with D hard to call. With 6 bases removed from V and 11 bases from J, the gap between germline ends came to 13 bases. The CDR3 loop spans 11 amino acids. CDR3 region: CASSPGLTYTF. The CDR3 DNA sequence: TGTGCCAGCAGCCCTGGGCTCACGTACACCTTC.

The chain's CDR3 is CSVSRTPTNTEAFF. The DNA of the CDR3 is TGCAGCGTTTCCAGGACGCCAACGAACACTGAAGCTTTCTTT. The chain recombines TRBV29-1 with TRBJ1-1, with D uncertain. The CDR3 loop spans 14 amino acids. V gave up 5 bases and J gave up 1 base, with 14 bases separating them. Germline V gives CDR1 SQVTM, CDR2 ANQGSEA.

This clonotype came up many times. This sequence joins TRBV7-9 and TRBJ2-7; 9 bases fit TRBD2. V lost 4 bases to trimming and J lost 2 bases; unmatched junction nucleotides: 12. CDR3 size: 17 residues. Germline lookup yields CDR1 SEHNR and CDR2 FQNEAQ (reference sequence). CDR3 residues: CASSSLAGGYITYEQYF. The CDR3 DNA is TGTGCCAGCAGCTCTCTTGCGGGGGGGTATATTACCTACGAGCAGTACTTC.

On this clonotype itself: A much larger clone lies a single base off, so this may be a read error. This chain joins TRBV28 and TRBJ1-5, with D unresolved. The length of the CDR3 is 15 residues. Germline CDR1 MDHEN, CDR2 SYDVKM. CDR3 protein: CVSRWEGNSNQPQHF. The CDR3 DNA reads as TGTGTCAGCAGGTGGGAAGGAAATAGCAATCAGCCCCAGCATTTT.

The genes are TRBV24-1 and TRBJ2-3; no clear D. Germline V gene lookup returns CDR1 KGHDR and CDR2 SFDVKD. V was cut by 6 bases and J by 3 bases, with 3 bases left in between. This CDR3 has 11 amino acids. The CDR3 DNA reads TGTGCCACCAGTCTAACAGATACGCAGTATTTT. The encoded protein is CATSLTDTQYF.

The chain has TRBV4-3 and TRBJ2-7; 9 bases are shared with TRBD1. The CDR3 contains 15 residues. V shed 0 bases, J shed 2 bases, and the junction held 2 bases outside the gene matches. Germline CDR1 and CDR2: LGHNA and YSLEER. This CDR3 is CASSQDRTGAYEQYF. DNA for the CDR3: TGCGCCAGCAGCCAAGACAGGACAGGGGCCTACGAGCAGTACTTC.